This T cell receptor (beta chain) was sequenced for a study of T-cell memory formation after mild COVID-19. The 5'RACE method, run with constant-segment primers, produced TCR alpha and TCR beta cDNA libraries (carrying sample barcodes and UMIs). In TCRdb, the 5' RACE reads were re-called with MiXCR into one record per CDR3 protein. This table holds more than 450,000 distinct CDR3 sequences, over 15% found once. General study points: Shrinking CD4+ clones resided mostly in CM and EM, and CD8+ ones in EMRA. Some clones that responded turned up in pre-infection memory, which suggests that cross-reactive memory joined in.

With respect to this clonotype: The target antigen is unknown.

The germline V and J ends were trimmed by 6 bases and 8 bases, with 17 bases remaining between them. This CDR3 is built from 13 residues. V usage is TRBV12-3 or TRBV12-4 and J usage is TRBJ2-7; TRBD1 is a possible D gene (5 bases). Sequenced material: PBMCs or a T cell subset sorted from them (not recorded which). The receptor's source is an adult woman who had mild COVID-19 (a few samples of this study predate the infection). Cell type and time point are not known. The CDR3 here is CASRPSLGAQQYF. DNA of the CDR3: TGTGCCAGCAGACCCTCACTTGGGGCACAGCAGTACTTC.